These 9 T cell receptor beta chains came from one sample sequenced in a study of cytomegalovirus exposure and HLA in healthy donors. PCR involved 60 Vbeta and 13 Jbeta primers. The data were produced by immunoSEQ multiplex PCR, yet TCRdb's version contains in-frame clones alone and is incomplete. The table lists under 200,000 clones, approximately 12% of them singletons, with roughly 7.7% in the top ten. The specimen sequenced was PBMCs. The source is a man aged 50 to 60 in good health and CMV-seropositive.

The genes are TRBV6-5 and TRBJ1-1; D not resolved. CDR1 and CDR2 from the germline V gene are MNHEY and SVGAGI. Trimming took off 5 bases at V and 9 bases at J, with 13 bases between the two ends. The CDR3 runs 12 residues. The CDR3 DNA sequence: TGTGCCAGCAGTCACGGTTCGGTACAAGCTTTCTTT. As protein: CASSHGSVQAFF.

The rearrangement joins TRBV7-2 to TRBJ1-1; TRBD1 matches 8 bases. V was pared by 0 bases and J by 4 bases, with 4 bases of the junction left unmatched. The CDR3 is made up of 15 amino acids. CDR1 is SGHTA, CDR2 FQGNSA, per germline. CDR3 residues: CASSLATDRVTEAFF. The CDR3 nucleotides are TGTGCCAGCAGCTTAGCTACGGACAGGGTCACTGAAGCTTTCTTT.

This clone was seen only a few times. The chain combines TRBV18 with TRBJ2-2, with 8 bases that match TRBD1. The germline gives CDR1 KGHSH, CDR2 LQKENI. The length of the CDR3 is 20 residues. The ends lost 1 base at V and 0 bases at J; junction bases unmatched: 13. CDR3 sequence: CASSPRRMDRVSPNTGELFF. CDR3 nucleotides: TGTGCCAGCTCACCACGAAGAATGGACAGGGTATCTCCGAACACCGGGGAGCTGTTTTTT.

The rearrangement joins TRBV5-1 to TRBJ1-1; the D is unclear. V gave up 4 bases and J gave up 7 bases, with 14 bases separating them. Germline loops: CDR1 SGHRS, CDR2 YFSETQ. The CDR3 length is 13 residues. The CDR3, as DNA: TGCGCCAGCAGCCCCCCCGGGTACCATGAAGCTTTCTTT. Translating it yields CASSPPGYHEAFF.

The chain carries TRBV9 and TRBJ1-2; 10 nucleotides match TRBD1. The CDR3 has 16 amino acids. With V trimmed by 4 bases and J by 3 bases, 9 bases remained unmatched. From germline, CDR1 is SGDLS and CDR2 YYNGEE. Here the CDR3 reads CASSPLPTGGDYGYTF. CDR3 bases: TGTGCCAGCAGCCCCCTCCCGACAGGGGGCGACTATGGCTACACCTTC.

The rearrangement joins TRBV5-3 to TRBJ1-2; D perhaps matches TRBD1 (5 bases). TRBV5-3 belongs to the ORF category, with a function that is uncertain. The ends were cut back, 5 bases at V and 0 bases at J, with 14 bases in the middle. The CDR3 loop spans 15 amino acids. The DNA for the CDR3 is TGTGCCAGAAGGGGAACAGGTCATACTAACTATGGCTACACCTTC. It encodes CARRGTGHTNYGYTF.

The chain couples TRBV6-5 to TRBJ2-1; D perhaps matches TRBD1 (5 bases). Trimming left V 3 bases short and J 5 bases short, with 17 bases between. The V gene's germline CDR1 is MNHEY and CDR2 SVGAGI. The CDR3 totals 16 residues. In DNA, the CDR3 is TGTGCCAGCAGTTATAGAGGCAGCTTGGGGCACAATGAGCAGTTCTTC. Protein sequence: CASSYRGSLGHNEQFF.

This clone has a handful of counts. This chain uses TRBV9 with TRBJ1-1; D is unclear. Per the germline V gene, CDR1 is SGDLS and CDR2 is YYNGEE. The CDR3 is made up of 15 amino acids. With 1 base removed from V and 1 base from J, the gap between germline ends came to 11 bases. For the CDR3, the DNA is TGTGCCAGCAGCGTATTGGCAGATAAGAACACTGAAGCTTTCTTT. Its protein product is CASSVLADKNTEAFF.

The V and J genes are TRBV6-5 and TRBJ1-1; D is possibly TRBD1 (6 bases). Germline CDR1 reads MNHEY; CDR2 reads SVGAGI. The CDR3 covers 11 residues. Between the trimmed V and J ends, which lost 7 bases and 9 bases, there was a span of 12 bases. The CDR3 coding sequence is TGTGCCAGCAAATGGACAGATAAAGCTTTCTTT. Translation gives CASKWTDKAFF.